These T cell receptor beta chains were read from a single sample in a study of blood T cell repertoires in COVID-19. Sequenced by immunoSEQ multiplex PCR; TCRdb stores in-frame clones only, minus some. The sample has roughly 57,000 clones; about four fifths are singletons. Sequencing was performed on peripheral blood. These receptors all stem from a man aged 25-45 years with COVID-19, enrolled during active disease. CDR3s include the opening cysteine and the closing phenylalanine or tryptophan. A D gene is named only where the DNA matches it firmly. Clone sizes are given selectively: once, few, many, or a class where the clone is expanded.

D	V	J	length	size	DNA	CDR3
.	TRBV7-8	TRBJ2-7	17	.	TGTGCCAGCAGCGGAAGGACGATCGGACTGGTCTCCTACGAGCAGTACTTC	CASSGRTIGLVSYEQYF
TRBD1	TRBV5-6	TRBJ1-4	14	.	TGTGCCAGCAGCCTTGACAGGGGCAGTGAAAAACTGTTTTTT	CASSLDRGSEKLFF
.	TRBV4-1	TRBJ2-7	15	medium-sized	TGCGCCAGCAGCCAAGACCGCTCCAGGGTCTACGAGCAGTACTTC	CASSQDRSRVYEQYF
.	TRBV4-1	TRBJ2-7	14	.	TGCGCCAGCAGCCACGCACTTATCTCCTACGAGCAGTACTTC	CASSHALISYEQYF
.	TRBV4-1	TRBJ2-7	13	.	TGCGCCAGCAGTCGTGGAGCTTCCTACGAGCAGTACTTC	CASSRGASYEQYF
TRBD1	TRBV6-1	TRBJ2-7	15	.	TGTGCCAGCAGTGAGGCCCAGGGGGCCATCCACGAGCAGTACTTC	CASSEAQGAIHEQYF
TRBD1	TRBV2	TRBJ2-5	15	.	TGTGCCAGCATTGCGACAGGGGCTTACCAAGAGACCCAGTACTTC	CASIATGAYQETQYF
.	TRBV5-5	TRBJ1-1	16	.	TGTGCCAGCAGTCCGGGACTCCTGGGTTGGAGCACTGAAGCTTTCTTT	CASSPGLLGWSTEAFF
.	TRBV4-1	TRBJ2-1	20	.	TGCGCCAGCAGCCCCCTCTTTTCTCGACTAGCTAGTCTGATAGGGGGTGAGCAGTTCTTC	CASSPLFSRLASLIGGEQFF
.	TRBV6-6	TRBJ1-6	15	.	TGTGCCAGCAGTTACTCCCAGTTCGATAATTCACCCCTCCACTTT	CASSYSQFDNSPLHF
TRBD2	TRBV7-3	TRBJ2-3	15	.	TGTGCCAGCAGCCTTAGCGGGTTCTTCACAGATACGCAGTATTTT	CASSLSGFFTDTQYF
.	TRBV2	TRBJ2-3	11	.	TGTGCCAGCAGTGATAGGAGGACGCAGTATTTT	CASSDRRTQYF